These 28 T cell receptor beta chains were sequenced from one sample in a study of response to subunit inactivated influenza vaccine (dated by TCRdb to between 2018 and 2020). The library was obtained by RT-PCR. The instrument given in TCRdb is Illumina HiSeq 2500. The public reads were reanalyzed by TCRdb: fastp trimming at Q25, MiXCR alignment, in-frame beta chains only. Rows with one shared CDR3 protein collapse into an entry with the most common genes and DNA. The sample table holds 700,000 to 900,000 distinct CDR3 sequences, of which around 21% were seen once. The top ten clones comprise 9.5% to 13% of the sample. Sequencing used PBMCs from blood, obtained 5 days after vaccination. The receptors were gathered from a man over 45 who received an inactivated influenza vaccine. Donor details come from another sample of the same person, matched by shared clones.

This clonotype was observed a handful of times. V usage is TRBV6-1 and J usage is TRBJ1-4, with a possible D match to TRBD1 (5 bases). The CDR3 is 13 amino acids. The V gene's germline CDR1 is MNHNS and CDR2 SASEGT. Trimming pared 5 bases from V and 8 bases from J, leaving 12 bases between. The chain's CDR3 is CASSRTIWEKLFF. DNA of the CDR3: TGTGCCAGCAGTAGGACAATCTGGGAAAAACTGTTTTTT.

The V and J genes are TRBV2 and TRBJ2-3, with unresolved D. Trimming cost V 2 bases and J 7 bases, with 19 bases left between them. Germline values: CDR1 SNHLY, CDR2 FYNNEI. This CDR3 contains 16 residues. CDR3 sequence reads: CASSERRPPIVNTQYF. CDR3 bases: TGTGCCAGCAGTGAAAGGCGACCCCCTATCGTGAATACGCAGTATTTT.

This clonotype was detected only a few times. V gene TRBV4-2 combines with J gene TRBJ2-7, with D possibly being TRBD2 (5 bases). The V end lost 0 bases, the J end lost 2 bases, and 11 bases lay between the germline ends. The CDR3 is 15 amino acids. Germline CDR1 and CDR2: LGHNA and YNFKEQ. CDR3 bases: TGTGCCAGCAGCCAAGACCTAGCCGTAGCCTACGAGCAGTACTTC. Translated, it gives CASSQDLAVAYEQYF.

The chain recombines TRBV5-6 with TRBJ2-7, with TRBD2 matching 8 bases. CDR1 is SGHDT and CDR2 is YYEEEE in the germline V gene. This CDR3 region has 15 residues. V lost 3 bases and J lost 4; bases outside the gene matches: 9. Here the CDR3 reads CASSSPARGGYEQYF. DNA of the CDR3: TGTGCCAGCAGCTCCCCAGCACGGGGGGGGTACGAGCAGTACTTC.

The chain combines TRBV12-3 or TRBV12-4 with TRBJ2-2; 9 bases map to TRBD2. Trimming removed 2 bases from V and 9 bases from J; junction bases left unmatched: 7. This CDR3 is 15 amino acids long. The CDR3 coding sequence is TGTGCCAGCAGTTTATTGGCGGGAGGGCCCAGGGAGCTGTTTTTT. Its translation: CASSLLAGGPRELFF.

The V gene is TRBV20-1, the J gene TRBJ1-6, with 9 nucleotides matching TRBD1. Unmatched junction bases numbered 8, after V lost 2 bases and J lost 0 bases. CDR1 is DFQATT and CDR2 is SNEGSKA in the germline V gene (reference sequence). The CDR3 is 18 residues long. The CDR3 is CSARLDRGTSSYNSPLHF. The CDR3 nucleotides read TGCAGTGCTAGACTTGACAGGGGGACGAGCTCCTATAATTCACCCCTCCACTTT.

The V gene is TRBV7-8, the J gene TRBJ1-6; unclear D gene. This CDR3 comprises 18 residues. With 5 bases removed from V and 0 bases from J, the gap between germline ends came to 17 bases. Germline CDR1 is SGHVS and CDR2 is FQNEAQ. Written as DNA, the CDR3 is TGTGCCAGCAGCGAGAGGGCGGAAGTCAGCTCCTATAATTCACCCCTCCACTTT. Translated: CASSERAEVSSYNSPLHF.

The chain links TRBV6-5 to TRBJ2-3; 7 nucleotides line up with TRBD2. The CDR3 runs 16 residues. Germline V gene lookup returns CDR1 MNHEY and CDR2 SVGAGI. The V and J ends lost 2 bases and 0 bases, in that order; junction bases with no gene match: 5. The CDR3 protein is CASSYVGRGSTDTQYF. The DNA of the CDR3 is TGTGCCAGCAGTTACGTTGGGCGGGGGAGCACAGATACGCAGTATTTT.

This clonotype appeared a few times. The rearrangement links TRBV4-2 to TRBJ1-2; D gene uncertain. V lost 0 bases and J lost 4, with 15 bases in between. CDR1 is LGHNA, CDR2 YNFKEQ, per germline. The CDR3 totals 16 residues. The CDR3 is CASSQDRREDGYGYTF. CDR3 DNA sequence: TGTGCCAGCAGCCAAGATCGTAGGGAAGACGGCTATGGCTACACCTTC.

A few counts support this clonotype. The chain couples TRBV5-1 to TRBJ2-7; 7 nucleotides match TRBD1. Losses at the gene ends were 3 bases for V and 9 bases for J; bases not matched to a gene: 12. Germline-derived CDR1 and CDR2 are SGHRS and YFSETQ. This CDR3 has 14 amino acids. CDR3 coding DNA: TGCGCCAGCAGCTGGGACCGGGACAGAATTTTGCAGTACTTC. It encodes CASSWDRDRILQYF.

This clonotype was found a few times. The chain employs TRBV20-1 and TRBJ2-2; 9 positions match TRBD1. V lost 0 bases and J lost 4; bases outside the gene matches: 9. The CDR3 is made up of 17 amino acids. Germline CDR1 DFQATT, CDR2 SNEGSKA (reference sequence). The CDR3: CSARDPTAGQGTGELFF. CDR3 nucleotide sequence: TGCAGTGCTAGAGATCCCACCGCGGGACAGGGCACCGGGGAGCTGTTTTTT.

Only a few counts were recorded for this clonotype. The V call is TRBV6-1, the J call TRBJ2-5, with 8 bases matching TRBD1. The CDR3 totals 15 residues. Germline values: CDR1 MNHNS, CDR2 SASEGT. The V segment lost 5 bases and the J segment 5 bases; nucleotides outside the gene matches: 10. CDR3 in DNA: TGTGCCAGCAGTACGACAGGGGCCGGAGCGGAGACCCAGTACTTC. Amino acids: CASSTTGAGAETQYF.

The rearrangement links TRBV29-1 to TRBJ1-1; D remains unclear. The germline V gene encodes CDR1 SQVTM and CDR2 ANQGSEA. The CDR3 length is 14 residues. Between the trimmed V and J ends, which lost 3 bases and 1 base, there was a span of 12 bases. The CDR3 nucleotides read TGCAGCGTTGATAAGCTGATGGGGAACACTGAAGCTTTCTTT. As protein: CSVDKLMGNTEAFF.

This clonotype was found a few times. The gene calls are TRBV4-3 and TRBJ2-1; D is undetermined. The ends were cut back, 3 bases at V and 5 bases at J, with 11 bases in the middle. CDR3 length equals 14 residues. CDR1 and CDR2 from the germline V gene are LGHNA and YSLEER. CDR3 sequence reads: CASSHRRLDNEQFF. Here the CDR3 DNA reads TGCGCCAGCAGCCATCGTCGACTTGACAATGAGCAGTTCTTC.

This clonotype was counted at least ten times. The rearrangement joins TRBV5-1 to TRBJ2-3, with D perhaps TRBD1 (5 bases). Deletions cut 0 bases from V and 4 bases from J, with 9 bases between. Germline loops: CDR1 SGHRS, CDR2 YFSETQ. The CDR3 runs 14 residues. CDR3: CASSLGSGPDTQYF. The CDR3 nucleotides read TGCGCCAGCAGCTTGGGATCAGGGCCAGATACGCAGTATTTT.

The chain carries TRBV7-2 and TRBJ2-7, with D perhaps assigned TRBD1 or TRBD2 (5 bases each). The CDR3 runs 14 residues. Germline loops: CDR1 SGHTA, CDR2 FQGNSA. The V end lost 3 bases, the J end lost 0 bases, and 9 bases lay between the germline ends. The CDR3 coding sequence is TGTGCCAGCAGCTTGGGACCACTCTCCTACGAGCAGTACTTC. Its protein is CASSLGPLSYEQYF.

To note about this clonotype: A much larger clone differs from this one at a single base, so this may be a read error. V usage is TRBV10-3 and J usage is TRBJ2-2; a weak D match, TRBD2 (7 bases). The CDR3 covers 16 residues. The germline V gene encodes CDR1 ENHRY and CDR2 SYGVKD. The CDR3 reads CAISETPGEGTVELFF. The CDR3 nucleotides read TGTGCCATCAGTGAGACCCCAGGGGAGGGGACCGTGGAGCTGTTTTTT.

The gene calls are TRBV7-2 and TRBJ2-6, with 8 bases fitting TRBD1. Germline CDR1 is SGHTA and CDR2 is FQGNSA. The CDR3 length is 16 residues. The ends lost 6 bases at V and 4 bases at J; junction bases unmatched: 8. CDR3 in DNA: TGTGCCAGCAGGCCCCAGGGGGCTAACGGGGCCAACGTCCTGACTTTC. Its translation is CASRPQGANGANVLTF.

This chain connects TRBV28 to TRBJ1-6; 7 nucleotides align to TRBD1. Per the germline V gene, CDR1 is MDHEN and CDR2 is SYDVKM. With 4 bases clipped from V and 11 bases from J, the junction kept 5 bases outside the gene matches. The CDR3 has 13 residues. In DNA, the CDR3 is TGTGCCAGCAGTTCCCAACAGGGGCCACCCCTCCACTTT. It is translated as CASSSQQGPPLHF.

This clonotype showed up many times. The chain links TRBV5-1 to TRBJ1-1, with unresolved D. The V gene's germline CDR1 is SGHRS and CDR2 YFSETQ. There are 13 residues in the CDR3. V was cut by 7 bases and J by 1 base, with 11 bases left in between. CDR3 in DNA: TGCGCCAGCCGCGGCAGTTCGAACACTGAAGCTTTCTTT. Its protein is CASRGSSNTEAFF.

The rearrangement joins TRBV5-6 to TRBJ2-1; TRBD2 agrees at 11 bases. V was pared by 4 bases and J by 8 bases, with 11 bases of the junction left unmatched. Germline values: CDR1 SGHDT, CDR2 YYEEEE. This CDR3 contains 16 residues. The CDR3 protein is CASSRSGLAGGYEQFF. The CDR3 nucleotides are TGTGCCAGCAGCCGGTCGGGGCTAGCGGGGGGCTATGAGCAGTTCTTC.

This clonotype was observed a few times. J is TRBJ1-2 and V is TRBV7-2; TRBD1 agrees at 8 bases. The CDR3 covers 16 residues. Germline loops: CDR1 SGHTA, CDR2 FQGNSA. The trim removed 0 bases at V and 5 bases at J, leaving 8 bases unmatched. CDR3 loop: CASSLAQGANGYGYTF. CDR3 nucleotide sequence: TGTGCCAGCAGCTTAGCGCAGGGGGCAAACGGGTATGGCTACACCTTC.

This clonotype showed up just a few times. This sequence joins TRBV20-1 and TRBJ2-1, with 8 nucleotides matching TRBD2. The CDR3 sequence is 15 residues long. Trimming removed 4 bases from V and 2 bases from J; junction bases left unmatched: 7. Germline V lookup: CDR1 DFQATT, CDR2 SNEGSKA (reference sequence). The CDR3 is CSATKAGGTYNEQFF. CDR3 nucleotides: TGCAGTGCTACCAAGGCGGGAGGAACCTACAATGAGCAGTTCTTC.

V is TRBV10-3 and J is TRBJ1-1, with 7 positions matching TRBD1. After removal of 2 bases from V and 1 base from J, the junction contained 7 bases not matched to a gene. This CDR3 contains 16 residues. Per germline, CDR1 ENHRY and CDR2 SYGVKD. Here the CDR3 reads CAISEPRQGGNTEAFF. The DNA for the CDR3 is TGTGCCATCAGTGAGCCACGACAGGGTGGGAACACTGAAGCTTTCTTT.

This clonotype was picked up a small number of times. CDR3 residues: CSASGLAVSGSSYNEQFF. CDR3 DNA sequence: TGCAGTGCTAGTGGGCTAGCGGTGAGTGGGAGCTCCTACAATGAGCAGTTCTTC. The genes are TRBV20-1 and TRBJ2-1; 7 bases align to TRBD2. With 3 bases clipped from V and 0 bases from J, the junction kept 14 bases outside the gene matches. The CDR3 totals 18 residues. The germline V gene has CDR1 DFQATT and CDR2 SNEGSKA (reference sequence).

This clonotype has a count of ten or more. The chain couples TRBV18 to TRBJ1-1, with D uncertain. Trimming stripped 5 bases from V and 4 bases from J, with 17 bases between. Per the germline V gene, CDR1 is KGHSH and CDR2 is LQKENI. The length of the CDR3 is 15 residues. The CDR3 spells CASSSPGPRVTEAFF. The DNA for the CDR3 is TGTGCCAGCTCATCTCCGGGTCCTAGGGTCACTGAAGCTTTCTTT.

The chain joins TRBV11-2 to TRBJ2-3; D uncertain. The V gene's germline CDR1 is SGHAT and CDR2 FQNNGV. Trimming took off 0 bases at V and 4 bases at J, with 17 bases between the two ends. The CDR3 sequence is 17 residues long. The CDR3 here is CASSLDFGDEVADTQYF. CDR3 in DNA: TGTGCCAGCAGCTTAGATTTCGGTGACGAGGTGGCAGATACGCAGTATTTT. Complete variable domain (other parts from reference TRBV11-2 and TRBJ2-3): EAGVAQSPRYKIIEKRQSVAFWCNPISGHATLYWYQQILGQGPKLLIQFQNNGVVDDSQLPKDRFSAERLKGVDSTLKIQPAKLEDSAVYLCASSLDFGDEVADTQYFGPGTRLTVL.

A few counts support this clonotype. A much bigger clone sits one base away, suggesting this may be a read error. The CDR3 here is CSAREGAYTEVFF. The DNA for the CDR3 is TGCAGTGCAAGAGAGGGGGCGTACACTGAAGTTTTCTTT. The chain recombines TRBV20-1 with TRBJ1-1; 7 nucleotides agree with TRBD1. The CDR3 spans 13 residues. Germline assignment: CDR1 DFQATT and CDR2 SNEGSKA (reference sequence).